Below are 21 T cell receptor beta chains sequenced from a single sample in a study of blood T cell repertoires in COVID-19 (TCRdb year 2020). To prepare the library, the immunoSEQ multiplex PCR assay was applied. TCRdb carries this immuneACCESS record with in-frame sequences only. Its versions omit some clonotypes, under half of them owing to an unresolved V gene in the studies checked, with the rest unexplained. The sample yields just over 150,000 clones; roughly 90% were counted once. The top ten clones comprise 4.8% of the sample. The sample consisted of peripheral blood. These receptors originate from a man younger than 45 with COVID-19, enrolled during active disease.

The genes are TRBV6-5 and TRBJ1-1; tentative D call: TRBD1 (5 bases). Trimming removed 9 bases at V and 7 bases at J, with 18 bases between. The CDR3 sequence is 13 residues long. Germline V CDR1 and CDR2: MNHEY, SVGAGI. The CDR3 DNA reads as TGTGCCAGAGATTGCAGGGCCTCGGGTGAAGCTTTCTTT. This translates into CARDCRASGEAFF.

The chain combines TRBV4-2 with TRBJ1-1; 12 nucleotides agree with TRBD1. The germline CDR1 and CDR2 sequences are LGHNA and YNFKEQ. V lost 3 bases and J lost 11; bases outside the gene matches: 13. This CDR3 is built from 16 residues. CDR3 DNA sequence: TGTGCCAGCAGCCAGAATCCCGGGACAGGGGGCGGGTATGCTTTCTTT. It encodes CASSQNPGTGGGYAFF.

The J gene is TRBJ2-7, the V gene TRBV5-6, with TRBD2 matching over 15 bases. Germline values: CDR1 SGHDT, CDR2 YYEEEE. The CDR3 sequence is 16 residues long. Unmatched junction bases numbered 6, after V lost 3 bases and J lost 5 bases. The DNA of the CDR3 is TGTGCCAGCAGCTATGGACTAGCGGGAGGGAGCGACGAGCAGTACTTC. Translating gives CASSYGLAGGSDEQYF.

The chain has TRBV28 and TRBJ1-2, with 11 bases lining up with TRBD1. CDR1 and CDR2 (germline): MDHEN, SYDVKM. V shed 5 bases, J shed 2 bases, and the junction held 7 bases outside the gene matches. The CDR3 runs 16 residues. The CDR3 region has the DNA TGTGCCAGCAGTCTCTCTCGGGACAGGGGGAACTATGGCTACACCTTC. Protein: CASSLSRDRGNYGYTF.

The chain couples TRBV7-6 to TRBJ1-5; D possibly corresponds to TRBD1 (6 bases). Trimming left V 5 bases short and J 4 bases short, with 9 bases between. The CDR3 has 13 amino acids. Germline lookup yields CDR1 SGHVS and CDR2 FNYEAQ. The CDR3 sequence is CASSRGGNQPQHF. The CDR3 DNA follows: TGTGCCAGCAGCCGAGGGGGTAATCAGCCCCAGCATTTT.

V usage is TRBV5-6 and J usage is TRBJ2-1; unclear D gene. CDR1 is SGHDT and CDR2 is YYEEEE in the germline V gene. Trimming cost V 2 bases and J 5 bases, with 8 bases left between them. The CDR3 is 13 residues long. Here the CDR3 DNA reads TGTGCCAGCAGCTTCGGAGCCCACAATGAGCAGTTCTTC. It yields the protein CASSFGAHNEQFF.

V usage is TRBV30 and J usage is TRBJ2-7; 7 bases map to TRBD1. This CDR3 contains 13 residues. V was clipped by 0 bases and J by 10 bases; unmatched bases: 9. Germline V gene sequence: CDR1 GTSNPN, CDR2 SVGIG (reference sequence). The CDR3, as DNA: TGTGCCTGGAGTGTTTTCGGGACAGCTTTACAGTACTTC. Protein product: CAWSVFGTALQYF.

The chain is built from TRBV28 and TRBJ1-3; a possible D gene is TRBD1 (6 bases). Germline CDR1 MDHEN, CDR2 SYDVKM. The germline V and J ends were trimmed by 1 base and 4 bases, with 20 bases remaining between them. CDR3 length equals 18 residues. CDR3 DNA sequence: TGTGCCAGCAGTTTATCTGGGACAAGTCCCTGGAAAGGAAACACCATATATTTT. Its protein is CASSLSGTSPWKGNTIYF.

For the CDR3, the DNA is TGTGCCAGCAGCGTAGACGGGGAGGGCAATCAGCCCCAGCATTTT. Its protein is CASSVDGEGNQPQHF. The J gene is TRBJ1-5, the V gene TRBV9; D uncertain. Trimming shortened V by 0 bases and J by 2 bases, and 9 bases separated the two germline ends. The CDR3 contains 15 residues. CDR1 is SGDLS, CDR2 YYNGEE, per germline.

The chain joins TRBV2 to TRBJ2-2; TRBD2 might be the D (7 bases). V lost 7 bases and J lost 7, with 16 bases in between. This CDR3 is 14 amino acids long. Germline V gene sequence: CDR1 SNHLY, CDR2 FYNNEI. CDR3 residues: CASTSRGAGGELFF. CDR3 coding DNA: TGTGCCAGCACATCTCGGGGGGCAGGCGGGGAGCTGTTTTTT.

The chain employs TRBV2 and TRBJ2-7, with 8 bases matching TRBD2. CDR3 size: 15 residues. After removal of 3 bases from V and 0 bases from J, the junction contained 4 bases not matched to a gene. CDR1 and CDR2 (germline): SNHLY, FYNNEI. CDR3 amino acids: CASSEASGFSYEQYF. CDR3 bases: TGTGCCAGCAGTGAGGCTAGCGGGTTCTCCTACGAGCAGTACTTC.

V gene TRBV6-5 combines with J gene TRBJ1-1, with D possibly matching TRBD1 (5 bases). The CDR3 has 14 amino acids. Germline CDR1 is MNHEY and CDR2 is SVGAGI. V was shortened by 9 bases and J by 0 bases, with 14 bases between the two germline ends. The CDR3 DNA is TGTGCCAGTGCGAGCCCGGGGGTGAACACTGAAGCTTTCTTT. Translating gives CASASPGVNTEAFF.

The chain carries TRBV9 and TRBJ2-1, with D possibly matching TRBD1 (6 bases). Trimming removed 0 bases from V and 5 bases from J, with 12 bases in between. This CDR3 comprises 15 residues. CDR1 and CDR2 from the germline V gene are SGDLS and YYNGEE. The CDR3 nucleotides are TGTGCCAGCAGCGTAGTTGGGGGCACCCACAATGAGCAGTTCTTC. Translation gives CASSVVGGTHNEQFF.

CDR3 DNA sequence: TGTGCCAGCAGTGCTCACAGAACAGGGCTGGATGGCTACACCTTC. As protein: CASSAHRTGLDGYTF. The chain is built from TRBV25-1 and TRBJ1-2; weak D call: TRBD1 (6 bases). The germline V gene has CDR1 MGHDK and CDR2 SYGVNS. This CDR3 is 15 amino acids long. V dropped 4 bases and J dropped 6 bases, with 18 bases sitting between them.

This sequence joins TRBV6-1 and TRBJ2-7; 9 bases agree with TRBD1. Germline assignment: CDR1 MNHNS and CDR2 SASEGT. The V segment lost 3 bases and the J segment 5 bases; nucleotides outside the gene matches: 5. This CDR3 has 14 residues. The CDR3 bases are TGTGCCAGCAGTGAGGACAGGGGAATCGACGAGCAGTACTTC. This codes for CASSEDRGIDEQYF.

The CDR3 loop is CASSFSRGRNEKLFF. CDR3 bases: TGTGCCAGCAGCTTTTCCAGGGGACGTAATGAAAAACTGTTTTTT. The chain recombines TRBV5-4 with TRBJ1-4, with TRBD1 as a possible D gene (6 bases). The V gene lost 2 bases and the J gene lost 4 bases, with 12 bases spanning the gap. This CDR3 spans 15 amino acids. Germline V gene lookup returns CDR1 SGHNT and CDR2 YYREEE (reference sequence). Using reference TRBV5-4 and TRBJ1-4 for the parts outside the CDR3, the full variable domain is ETGVTQSPTHLIKTRGQQVTLRCSSQSGHNTVSWYQQALGQGPQFIFQYYREEENGRGNFPPRFSGLQFPNYSSELNVNALELDDSALYLCASSFSRGRNEKLFFGSGTQLSVL.

The V and J genes are TRBV7-6 and TRBJ1-1; D unresolved. The CDR3 is 14 residues long. Germline V lookup: CDR1 SGHVS, CDR2 FNYEAQ. V lost 3 bases and J lost 3, with 11 bases in between. The CDR3 region has the DNA TGTGCCAGCAGCTTCGGAGGTTGGGACACTGAAGCTTTCTTT. Encoded protein: CASSFGGWDTEAFF.

The rearrangement links TRBV28 to TRBJ1-2, with D perhaps TRBD1 (5 bases). In germline, CDR1 is MDHEN, CDR2 SYDVKM. V lost 6 bases to trimming and J lost 4 bases, with 15 bases between them. The CDR3 is 14 amino acids. The CDR3 here is CASSSGQALYGYTF. The DNA for the CDR3 is TGTGCCAGCAGCTCTGGACAAGCCCTCTATGGCTACACCTTC.

The chain is built from TRBV9 and TRBJ2-7, with 7 bases matching TRBD1. The V gene's germline CDR1 is SGDLS and CDR2 YYNGEE. With V trimmed by 0 bases and J by 3 bases, 6 bases remained unmatched. The CDR3 consists of 15 residues. Here the CDR3 reads CASSVGQGVYYEQYF. The CDR3, as DNA: TGTGCCAGCAGCGTAGGCCAGGGGGTATACTACGAGCAGTACTTC.

Comment on this clone: Relative to the germline gene, one junction end is altered; a read error may explain this. V and J are TRBV5-1 and TRBJ1-1; tentatively, D is TRBD1 (5 bases). CDR3 length: 13 residues. From germline, CDR1 is SGHRS and CDR2 YFSETQ. The CDR3 DNA is TGCGCCAGCAGCTTGGTAGGGGCAGACTTGTCTTCCTTT. Its protein product is CASSLVGADLSSF.

This chain uses TRBV10-3 with TRBJ1-1; the D gene is possibly TRBD1 (5 bases). V gave up 7 bases and J gave up 0 bases, with 9 bases separating them. Germline CDR1 ENHRY, CDR2 SYGVKD. This CDR3 is 13 amino acids long. The CDR3 DNA reads as TGTGCCATCAAGGGGCCCTTGAACACTGAAGCTTTCTTT. As protein: CAIKGPLNTEAFF.